Listed below are T cell receptor beta chains from one sample, sequenced in a study of T cell responses to AZD1222 COVID-19 vaccine. The protocol was immunoSEQ multiplex PCR, while the TCRdb copy is restricted to in-frame clones and leaves out a portion. The sample has about 180,000 clones, 85% to 95% seen once. This specimen consisted of peripheral blood, obtained 28 days after the second AZD1222 dose. Every receptor here comes from an adult who received the AZD1222 COVID-19 vaccine. Both conserved end residues are part of each CDR3. The D gene is left open where the match is weak. For some rows the clone size is stated as once, few or many, or as a class when expanded; others skip it.

>TRBV7-6|TRBJ2-1|NA|NA
CASSLNSRPYNEQFF
TGTGCCAGCAGCTTAAACTCGAGACCATACAATGAGCAGTTCTTC
>TRBV5-5|TRBJ1-5|NA|NA
CASSLDSPHSNQPQHF
TGTGCCAGCAGCTTGGACAGTCCCCATAGCAATCAGCCCCAGCATTTT
>TRBV7-6|TRBJ1-2|NA|NA
CASSLGVGANYGYTF
TGTGCCAGCAGCTTAGGGGTCGGAGCTAACTATGGCTACACCTTC
>TRBV4-3|TRBJ2-7|NA|NA
CASSQEPLSEQYF
TGCGCCAGCAGCCAAGAGCCACTTTCCGAGCAGTACTTC
>TRBV5-5|TRBJ1-5|TRBD1|NA
CASSLDGTVNQPQHF
TGTGCCAGCAGCTTGGATGGGACAGTTAATCAGCCCCAGCATTTT
>TRBV11-2|TRBJ1-1|NA|NA
CASSLGFTNTEAFF
TGTGCCAGCAGCTTAGGTTTCACGAACACTGAAGCTTTCTTT
>TRBV12-5|TRBJ2-7|TRBD2|NA
CASGLVIGPGGEQYF
TGTGCTAGTGGTTTGGTGATTGGACCGGGGGGCGAGCAGTACTTC
>TRBV14|TRBJ1-3|NA|NA
CASSQEGTTGNTIYF
TGTGCCAGCAGCCAAGAAGGGACAACTGGAAACACCATATATTTT
>TRBV27|TRBJ2-7|NA|NA
CASMSSSSYEQYF
TGTGCCAGCATGAGCAGTAGCTCCTACGAGCAGTACTTC
>TRBV3-1/TRBV3-2|TRBJ2-7|NA|NA
CASSQELPLRDTGTPFHEQYF
TGTGCCAGCAGCCAAGAACTTCCGCTCCGAGATACCGGGACACCATTCCACGAGCAGTACTTC
>TRBV5-4|TRBJ1-2|NA|NA
CASSWGDEDYGYTF
TGTGCCAGCAGCTGGGGGGATGAAGACTATGGCTACACCTTC
>TRBV6-2/TRBV6-3|TRBJ1-2|NA|NA
CASSYGHTYGYTF
TGTGCCAGCAGTTACGGACACACCTATGGCTACACCTTC
>TRBV9|TRBJ1-4|NA|NA
CASSVVEGRLFF
TGTGCCAGCAGCGTAGTAGAGGGAAGACTGTTTTTT
>TRBV3-1/TRBV3-2|TRBJ1-1|NA|NA
CASSPLTGGLEDTEAFF
TGTGCCAGCAGCCCTTTAACCGGGGGCCTAGAGGACACTGAAGCTTTCTTT
>TRBV7-9|TRBJ2-1|NA|NA
CASSLGQTYNEQFF
TGTGCCAGCAGCTTAGGACAGACCTACAATGAGCAGTTCTTC
>TRBV7-2|TRBJ2-1|TRBD2|NA
CASSWASGGGEQFF
TGTGCCAGCAGCTGGGCTAGCGGGGGAGGAGAGCAGTTCTTC
>TRBV2|TRBJ1-5|NA|NA
CASTRLNSNQPQHF
TGTGCCAGCACACGACTGAATAGCAATCAGCCCCAGCATTTT
>TRBV14|TRBJ2-5|NA|NA
CASSPGRGETQYF
TGTGCCAGCAGCCCGGGACGAGGGGAGACCCAGTACTTC
>TRBV5-1|TRBJ1-1|NA|NA
CASSRLSSTEAFF
TGCGCCAGCAGCCGCCTCTCAAGCACTGAAGCTTTCTTT
>TRBV10-3|TRBJ1-1|TRBD1|NA
CAISENRGSGTEAFF
TGTGCCATCAGTGAAAACAGGGGCAGTGGTACTGAAGCTTTCTTT
>TRBV28|TRBJ2-1|TRBD2|once
CASRGLARGNEQFF
TGTGCCAGCAGGGGACTAGCGAGGGGCAATGAGCAGTTCTTC
>TRBV2|TRBJ1-6|TRBD1|NA
CASLPQGVFSYNSPLHF
TGTGCCAGCCTCCCGCAGGGGGTATTCTCCTATAATTCACCCCTCCACTTT
>TRBV5-4|TRBJ1-2|NA|NA
CASSLPGTNYGYTF
TGTGCCAGCAGCTTGCCAGGGACTAACTATGGCTACACCTTC
>TRBV7-2|TRBJ2-1|NA|NA
CASSLAGGPFDEQFF
TGTGCCAGCAGCTTAGCGGGGGGGCCATTTGATGAGCAGTTCTTC
>TRBV7-2|TRBJ1-6|NA|NA
CASSLTGNSPLHF
TGTGCCAGCAGCCTTACAGGGAATTCACCCCTCCACTTT
>TRBV5-8|TRBJ1-5|TRBD1|NA
CASSLAYTGVGNQPQHF
TGTGCCAGCAGCTTGGCCTATACAGGGGTCGGCAATCAGCCCCAGCATTTT
>TRBV7-9|TRBJ1-3|NA|NA
CASSSGESGSGNTIYF
TGTGCCAGCAGCTCTGGGGAATCGGGCTCTGGAAACACCATATATTTT
>TRBV28|TRBJ2-7|TRBD1|NA
CASSYGTVSYEQYF
TGTGCCAGCAGCTACGGGACAGTCTCCTACGAGCAGTACTTC
>TRBV6-5|TRBJ1-1|NA|NA
CASSYRSMNTEAFF
TGTGCCAGCAGTTACAGGTCGATGAACACTGAAGCTTTCTTT
>TRBV13|TRBJ1-6|NA|NA
CASSLGGGSIGSPLHF
TGTGCCAGCAGCTTAGGGGGTGGTTCCATAGGGTCACCCCTCCACTTT
>TRBV28|TRBJ1-2|NA|NA
CASSLRSGHQASQHYGYTF
TGTGCCAGCAGTTTACGTTCAGGACATCAGGCGTCGCAACACTATGGCTACACCTTC
>TRBV4-1|TRBJ2-3|NA|NA
CASSQGLTTDTQYF
TGCGCCAGCAGCCAAGGACTGACTACAGATACGCAGTATTTT
>TRBV29-1|TRBJ1-2|NA|NA
CSTGTPSWGYTF
TGCAGCACCGGGACACCGAGTTGGGGCTACACCTTC
>TRBV3-1/TRBV3-2|TRBJ1-1|TRBD1|NA
CASSWGTGNTEAFF
TGTGCCAGCAGCTGGGGGACAGGGAACACTGAAGCTTTCTTT
>TRBV6-2/TRBV6-3|TRBJ1-5|NA|NA
CASRPQGSNSNQPQHF
TGTGCCAGCAGACCTCAGGGGTCCAATAGCAATCAGCCCCAGCATTTT
>TRBV19|TRBJ1-5|NA|NA
CASSTHIFNQPQHF
TGTGCCAGTAGTACACATATTTTCAATCAGCCCCAGCATTTT
>TRBV5-1|TRBJ1-1|NA|NA
CASSFEGNTEAFF
TGCGCCAGCAGCTTCGAGGGAAACACTGAAGCTTTCTTT
>TRBV10-3|TRBJ1-2|TRBD1|NA
CAISVMGQANGYTF
TGTGCCATCAGTGTCATGGGACAGGCAAATGGCTACACCTTC
>TRBV6-1|TRBJ1-2|TRBD1|NA
CASSEDRGANYGYTF
TGTGCCAGCAGTGAGGACAGGGGCGCAAACTATGGCTACACCTTC
>TRBV18|TRBJ2-7|NA|NA
CASSPFQGSGEQYF
TGTGCCAGCTCACCATTCCAGGGGTCGGGCGAGCAGTACTTC
>TRBV5-1|TRBJ2-1|NA|once
CASSTETGYNEQFF
TGCGCCAGCAGCACCGAGACAGGTTACAATGAGCAGTTCTTC
>TRBV6-1|TRBJ1-6|TRBD1|NA
CASSEAPGGQNSPLHF
TGTGCCAGCAGTGAAGCCCCAGGGGGCCAAAATTCACCCCTCCACTTT
>TRBV28|TRBJ1-3|NA|once
CASSLFGRSSGNTIYF
TGTGCCAGCAGTTTATTCGGCAGGAGCTCTGGAAACACCATATATTTT
>TRBV9|TRBJ1-4|NA|NA
CASSVTGEGEKLFF
TGTGCCAGCAGCGTAACAGGAGAGGGTGAAAAACTGTTTTTT
>TRBV11-3|TRBJ1-1|NA|NA
CASSLERGDTEAFF
TGTGCCAGCAGCTTAGAGAGGGGTGACACTGAAGCTTTCTTT
>TRBV19|TRBJ2-5|TRBD2|NA
CASSQGLAEIQETQYF
TGTGCCAGTAGCCAGGGACTAGCGGAAATTCAAGAGACCCAGTACTTC
>TRBV5-1|TRBJ2-1|TRBD1|NA
CASSLYGQGVLNEQFF
TGCGCCAGCAGCTTGTATGGACAGGGAGTTCTGAATGAGCAGTTCTTC
>TRBV9|TRBJ2-3|TRBD2|NA
CASSGLAGDTQYF
TGTGCCAGCAGCGGACTAGCGGGAGATACGCAGTATTTT
>TRBV6-2/TRBV6-3|TRBJ1-2|NA|once
CASSPTAYGYTF
TGTGCCAGCAGCCCCACAGCCTATGGCTACACCTTC
>TRBV19|TRBJ2-7|TRBD1|NA
CASSKIRPGQGLYEQYF
TGTGCCAGTAGTAAAATTCGGCCGGGACAGGGTCTATACGAGCAGTACTTC
>TRBV5-1|TRBJ1-1|NA|NA
CASSLGTSGTEAFF
TGCGCCAGCAGCTTGGGTACCAGTGGCACTGAAGCTTTCTTT
>TRBV5-1|TRBJ1-3|NA|NA
CASKEGLEWGSPNSGNTIYF
TGCGCCAGCAAAGAAGGACTGGAATGGGGGAGCCCAAACTCTGGAAACACCATATATTTT
>TRBV6-1|TRBJ2-3|TRBD2|NA
CASSVLRGVSTDTQYF
TGTGCCAGCAGTGTCCTGCGGGGGGTTAGCACAGATACGCAGTATTTT
>TRBV5-5|TRBJ1-3|NA|NA
CASSLAPDGSSGNTIYF
TGTGCCAGCAGCTTGGCACCTGACGGATCCTCTGGAAACACCATATATTTT
>TRBV11-3|TRBJ2-6|TRBD1|NA
CATNGQGGSGANVLTF
TGTGCCACTAATGGACAGGGTGGCTCTGGGGCCAACGTCCTGACTTTC
>TRBV7-3|TRBJ1-3|NA|NA
CASSSDPREAGGNTIYF
TGTGCCAGCAGCTCCGATCCCAGGGAAGCTGGCGGAAACACCATATATTTT
>TRBV11-2|TRBJ1-6|NA|NA
CASSLWTIPGSPLHF
TGTGCCAGCAGCCTCTGGACCATCCCAGGTTCACCCCTCCACTTT